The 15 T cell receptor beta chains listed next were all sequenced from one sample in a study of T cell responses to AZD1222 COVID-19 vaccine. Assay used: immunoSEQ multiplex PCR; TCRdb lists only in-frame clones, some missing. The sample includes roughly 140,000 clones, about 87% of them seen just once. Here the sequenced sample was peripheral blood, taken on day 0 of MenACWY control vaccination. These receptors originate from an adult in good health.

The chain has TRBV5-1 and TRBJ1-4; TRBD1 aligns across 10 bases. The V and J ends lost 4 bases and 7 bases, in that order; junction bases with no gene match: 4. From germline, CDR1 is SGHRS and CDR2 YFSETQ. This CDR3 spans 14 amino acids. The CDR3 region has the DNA TGCGCCAGCAGCCTCCGGGACAGGGGTGAAAAACTGTTTTTT. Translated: CASSLRDRGEKLFF.

CDR3: CASSFFARGALGEQYF. For the CDR3, the DNA is TGTGCCAGCAGTTTCTTCGCTCGGGGGGCTCTGGGGGAGCAGTACTTC. The V and J genes are TRBV27 and TRBJ2-7; weak D call: TRBD2 (7 bases). The CDR3 extends over 16 amino acids. CDR1 MNHEY and CDR2 SMNVEV come from the germline V gene (reference sequence). The V end was cut by 3 bases, the J end by 7 bases, with 22 bases between.

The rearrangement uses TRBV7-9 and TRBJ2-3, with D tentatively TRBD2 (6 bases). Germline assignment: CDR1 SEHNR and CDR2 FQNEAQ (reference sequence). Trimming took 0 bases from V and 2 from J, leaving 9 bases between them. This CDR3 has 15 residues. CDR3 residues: CASSLAGGPTDTQYF. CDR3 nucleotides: TGTGCCAGCAGCTTAGCGGGAGGCCCCACAGATACGCAGTATTTT.

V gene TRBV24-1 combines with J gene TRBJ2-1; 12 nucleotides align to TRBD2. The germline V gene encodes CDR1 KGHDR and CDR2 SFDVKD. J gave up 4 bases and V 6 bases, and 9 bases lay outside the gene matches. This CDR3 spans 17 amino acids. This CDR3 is CATSRGLAGTKYNEQFF. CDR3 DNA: TGTGCCACCAGTCGAGGACTAGCGGGAACGAAGTACAATGAGCAGTTCTTC.

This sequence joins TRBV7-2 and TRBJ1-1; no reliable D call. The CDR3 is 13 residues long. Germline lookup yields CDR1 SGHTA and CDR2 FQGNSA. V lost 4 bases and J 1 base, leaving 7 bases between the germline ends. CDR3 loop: CASSYRQNTEAFF. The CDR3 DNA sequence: TGTGCCAGCAGCTACCGACAGAACACTGAAGCTTTCTTT.

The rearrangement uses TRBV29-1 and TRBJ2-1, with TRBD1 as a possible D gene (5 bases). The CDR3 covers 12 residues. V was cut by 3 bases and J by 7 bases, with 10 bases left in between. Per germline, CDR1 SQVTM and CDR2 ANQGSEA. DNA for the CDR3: TGCAGCGTTGACAAGGGGATAAATGAGCAGTTCTTC. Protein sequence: CSVDKGINEQFF.

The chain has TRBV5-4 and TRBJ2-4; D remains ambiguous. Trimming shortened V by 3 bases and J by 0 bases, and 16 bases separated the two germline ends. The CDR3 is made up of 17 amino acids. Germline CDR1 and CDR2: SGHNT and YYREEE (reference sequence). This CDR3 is CASSSPGRKLAKNIQYF. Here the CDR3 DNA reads TGTGCCAGCAGCTCCCCCGGACGGAAACTAGCCAAAAACATTCAGTACTTC.

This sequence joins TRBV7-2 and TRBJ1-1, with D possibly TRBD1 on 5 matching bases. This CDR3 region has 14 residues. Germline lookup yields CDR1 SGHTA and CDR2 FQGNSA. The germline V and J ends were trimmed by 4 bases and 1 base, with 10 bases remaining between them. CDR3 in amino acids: CASSSSGGNTEAFF. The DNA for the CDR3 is TGTGCCAGCAGCTCGTCCGGGGGGAACACTGAAGCTTTCTTT.

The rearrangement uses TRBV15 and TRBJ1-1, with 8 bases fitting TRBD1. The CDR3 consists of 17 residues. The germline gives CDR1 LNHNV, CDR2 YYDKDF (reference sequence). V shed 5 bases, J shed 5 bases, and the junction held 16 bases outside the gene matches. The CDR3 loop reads CATSSQPIGTGGTEAFF. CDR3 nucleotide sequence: TGTGCCACCAGCTCTCAGCCTATCGGGACAGGTGGTACTGAAGCTTTCTTT.

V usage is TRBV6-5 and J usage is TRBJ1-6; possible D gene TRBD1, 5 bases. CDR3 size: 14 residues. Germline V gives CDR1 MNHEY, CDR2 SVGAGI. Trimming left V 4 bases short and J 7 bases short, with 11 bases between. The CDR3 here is CASSSQGVNSPLHF. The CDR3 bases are TGTGCCAGCAGTTCTCAGGGAGTGAATTCACCCCTCCACTTT.

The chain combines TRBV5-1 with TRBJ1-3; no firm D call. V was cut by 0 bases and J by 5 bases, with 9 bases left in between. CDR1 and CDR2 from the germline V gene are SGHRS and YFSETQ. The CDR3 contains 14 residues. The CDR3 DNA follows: TGCGCCAGCAGCTTGGATCCCCCCAGAAACACCATATATTTT. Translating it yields CASSLDPPRNTIYF.

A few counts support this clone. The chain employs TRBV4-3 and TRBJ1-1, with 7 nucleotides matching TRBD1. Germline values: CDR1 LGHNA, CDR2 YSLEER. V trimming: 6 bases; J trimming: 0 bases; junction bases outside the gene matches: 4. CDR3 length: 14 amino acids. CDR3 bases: TGCGCCAGCAGACGCGGGACAGTGAACACTGAAGCTTTCTTT. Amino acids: CASRRGTVNTEAFF.

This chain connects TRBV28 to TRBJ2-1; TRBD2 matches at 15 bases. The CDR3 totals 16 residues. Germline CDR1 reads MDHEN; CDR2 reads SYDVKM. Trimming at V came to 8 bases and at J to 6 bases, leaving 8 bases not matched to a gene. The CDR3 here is CASGTSGRYSGNEQFF. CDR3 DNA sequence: TGTGCCAGCGGGACTAGCGGGAGGTATTCGGGCAATGAGCAGTTCTTC.

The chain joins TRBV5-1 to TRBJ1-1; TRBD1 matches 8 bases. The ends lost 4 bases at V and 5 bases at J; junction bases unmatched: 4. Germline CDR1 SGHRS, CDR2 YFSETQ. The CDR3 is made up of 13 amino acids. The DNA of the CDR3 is TGCGCCAGCAGCGGACAGGGAGAAACTGAAGCTTTCTTT. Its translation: CASSGQGETEAFF.

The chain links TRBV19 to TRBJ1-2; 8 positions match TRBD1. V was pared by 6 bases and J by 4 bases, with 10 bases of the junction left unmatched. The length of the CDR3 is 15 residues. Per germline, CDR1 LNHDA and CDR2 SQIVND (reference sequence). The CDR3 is CASSQEGTGIYGYTF. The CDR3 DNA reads TGTGCCAGTAGCCAAGAGGGGACAGGCATCTATGGCTACACCTTC.